This passage covers 31 T cell receptor beta chains from one sample sequenced in a study of blood T cells in healthy people across ages. PCR was performed a second time for about 7 to 11 cycles using a sample-barcoded 5' primer and a J-beta primer mix. Using its own MiXCR run on the 5' RACE reads, TCRdb lists one record per CDR3 protein. The profile shows around 700,000 distinct CDR3 sequences, 25% of them singletons. These data were likewise used in another study, on T cells of mothers and their children.

Sequenced material: blood. Source of these receptors: a boy aged 10-17 years in good health.

CDR3 in DNA: TGCAGTGCTAGAGCCCTGCAGGTTAACTATGGCTACACCTTC. Translated: CSARALQVNYGYTF. The chain recombines TRBV20-1 with TRBJ1-2; D is uncertain. There are 14 residues in the CDR3. The germline gives CDR1 DFQATT, CDR2 SNEGSKA (reference sequence). V lost 1 base, J lost 1 base, and 10 bases lay in between.

This clonotype was found once. The V gene is TRBV5-1, the J gene TRBJ2-1; no clear D gene. Germline CDR1 reads SGHRS; CDR2 reads YFSETQ. The CDR3 contains 16 residues. With 0 bases removed from V and 0 bases from J, the gap between germline ends came to 10 bases. The DNA of the CDR3 is TGCGCCAGCAGCTTGGACGTGGATAGCTCCTACAATGAGCAGTTCTTC. Translation: CASSLDVDSSYNEQFF. Complete variable domain (other parts from reference TRBV5-1 and TRBJ2-1): KAGVTQTPRYLIKTRGQQVTLSCSPISGHRSVSWYQQTPGQGLQFLFEYFSETQRNKGNFPGRFSGRQFSNSRSEMNVSTLELGDSALYLCASSLDVDSSYNEQFFGPGTRLTVL.

The chain employs TRBV27 and TRBJ2-7; the match to TRBD2 covers 9 bases. The CDR3 has 17 residues. V trimming: 2 bases; J trimming: 4 bases; junction bases outside the gene matches: 12. The germline gives CDR1 MNHEY, CDR2 SMNVEV (reference sequence). This CDR3 is CASSLEGFSGSIYEQYF. As DNA, the CDR3 is TGTGCCAGCAGTTTAGAAGGTTTTAGCGGGAGCATATACGAGCAGTACTTC.

The gene calls are TRBV7-9 and TRBJ2-1; 13 bases align to TRBD2. The CDR3 has 17 amino acids. With 5 bases clipped from V and 7 bases from J, the junction kept 11 bases outside the gene matches. Germline-derived CDR1 and CDR2 are SEHNR and FQNEAQ (reference sequence). The CDR3 DNA follows: TGTGCCAGCAGCCCACTAGCGGGGGGGACTTGGGGGAATGAGCAGTTCTTC. Its protein is CASSPLAGGTWGNEQFF. Full variable domain (outside the CDR3, taken from reference TRBV7-9 and TRBJ2-1): DTGVSQNPRHKITKRGQNVTFRCDPISEHNRLYWYRQTLGQGPEFLTYFQNEAQLEKSRLLSDRFSAERPKGSFSTLEIQRTEQGDSAMYLCASSPLAGGTWGNEQFFGPGTRLTVL.

This chain uses TRBV7-2 with TRBJ2-3, with 10 nucleotides matching TRBD2. The V and J ends lost 2 bases and 4 bases, in that order; junction bases with no gene match: 6. The CDR3 has 16 amino acids. Germline values: CDR1 SGHTA, CDR2 FQGNSA. DNA for the CDR3: TGTGCCAGCAGCTTAAACAGCGGGGGGGTTTCAGATACGCAGTATTTT. It codes for CASSLNSGGVSDTQYF.

This clonotype was counted between two and nine times. The rearrangement links TRBV5-5 to TRBJ2-1; 7 bases align to TRBD2. The CDR3 consists of 14 residues. J lost 4 bases, V lost 4 bases, and 5 bases had no gene match. Germline loops: CDR1 SGHKS, CDR2 YYEKEE (reference sequence). Here the CDR3 reads CASSVGGGYNEQFF. The CDR3 DNA is TGTGCCAGCAGCGTGGGGGGGGGATACAATGAGCAGTTCTTC.

In its sample, this clonotype was seen a few times. V and J are TRBV3-1 and TRBJ2-7; 8 bases map to TRBD2. The V gene end was trimmed by 4 bases and the J gene end by 6 bases; junction bases not matched to a gene: 14. This CDR3 is 16 amino acids long. The germline gives CDR1 LGHDT, CDR2 YNNKEL (reference sequence). CDR3 in DNA: TGTGCCAGCAGCCCCGCGGGGGGCCCCCCGACGCTCGAGCAGTACTTC. Its protein is CASSPAGGPPTLEQYF.

V is TRBV6-5 and J is TRBJ2-3, with D perhaps TRBD2 (6 bases). Trimming stripped 0 bases from V and 4 bases from J, with 11 bases between. Germline V CDR1 and CDR2: MNHEY, SVGAGI. This CDR3 has 15 amino acids. The CDR3 region is CASSYSRSGADTQYF. CDR3 nucleotides: TGTGCCAGCAGTTACTCGAGATCGGGGGCAGATACGCAGTATTTT.

This clonotype was detected a few times. The chain couples TRBV2 to TRBJ2-5; possible D gene TRBD2, 5 bases. The DNA end lines up better with TRBJ2-1; the J call may be wrong. The CDR3 totals 10 residues. Germline CDR1 reads SNHLY; CDR2 reads FYNNEI. The CDR3 DNA reads TGTGCCAGCGGAAGCGGTGAGCAGTTCTTC. It specifies CASGSGEQFF.

This clonotype was detected once. At one end, the junction sequence differs from germline, possibly due to a read error. The chain joins TRBV7-9 to TRBJ1-1, with no clear D. Germline V gene lookup returns CDR1 SEHNR and CDR2 FQNEAQ (reference sequence). The length of the CDR3 is 11 residues. CDR3 protein: CATQGSTEAFF. The CDR3 nucleotides read TGTGCCACCCAAGGGAGCACTGAAGCCTTCTTT. Filled out from reference TRBV7-9 and TRBJ1-1, the complete variable domain reads DTGVSQNPRHKITKRGQNVTFRCDPISEHNRLYWYRQTLGQGPEFLTYFQNEAQLEKSRLLSDRFSAERPKGSFSTLEIQRTEQGDSAMYLCATQGSTEAFFGQGTRLTVV.

This sequence joins TRBV14 and TRBJ2-5; D remains ambiguous. The germline gives CDR1 SGHDN, CDR2 FVKESK. Trimming removed 5 bases from V and 5 bases from J, with 15 bases in between. The CDR3 contains 14 residues. The CDR3 reads CASSFLGSAETQYF. CDR3 nucleotides: TGTGCCAGCAGCTTTTTAGGGTCGGCGGAGACCCAGTACTTC.

The rearrangement links TRBV5-1 to TRBJ2-7, with TRBD2 identical over 9 bases. V was clipped by 4 bases and J by 9 bases; unmatched bases: 8. The germline CDR1 and CDR2 sequences are SGHRS and YFSETQ. The CDR3 contains 13 residues. The CDR3, as DNA: TGCGCCAGCAGCGCGTCTAGCGGGACACGGCAGTACTTC. It translates to CASSASSGTRQYF.

This clonotype showed up just a few times. The junction shows a germline mismatch at one end, possibly a read error. This rearrangement joins TRBV6-5 to TRBJ2-3; the D gene is possibly TRBD2 (5 bases). The CDR3 covers 13 residues. The V gene's germline CDR1 is MNHEY and CDR2 SVGAGI. CDR3 bases: TGTGCCAGCAGTTACCCCCCTGGGGAGACCCAGTACTTT. Its protein product is CASSYPPGETQYF.

The V call is TRBV28, the J call TRBJ2-3; a weak D match, TRBD2 (7 bases). The CDR3 consists of 15 residues. V gave up 3 bases and J gave up 3 bases, with 13 bases separating them. Germline V lookup: CDR1 MDHEN, CDR2 SYDVKM. The CDR3 nucleotides read TGTGCCAGCAGTTTTGGGAGGGGGGGAACAGATACGCAGTATTTT. It translates to CASSFGRGGTDTQYF.

The gene calls are TRBV6-2 or TRBV6-3 and TRBJ1-2; D is unresolved. Trimming cost V 2 bases and J 7 bases, with 17 bases left between them. The CDR3 is 15 amino acids. CDR1 is MNHEY and CDR2 is SVGEGT in the germline V gene. CDR3 loop: CASSYGAPGISGYTF. CDR3 nucleotides: TGTGCCAGCAGTTACGGTGCCCCGGGCATCTCTGGCTACACCTTC.

CDR3 nucleotides: TGTGCCAGCAGATCCGACGGCTACTACGAGCAGTACTTC. Amino acid sequence: CASRSDGYYEQYF. This sequence joins TRBV7-9 and TRBJ2-1; D is unclear. The J call may be wrong; the DNA end is better matched by TRBJ2-7. The germline V gene has CDR1 SEHNR and CDR2 FQNEAQ (reference sequence). The length of the CDR3 is 13 residues.

The sample holds a few counts of this clonotype. The chain links TRBV4-1 to TRBJ2-5; no clear D gene. Trimming left V 1 base short and J 7 bases short, with 10 bases between. The CDR3 extends over 13 amino acids. Germline assignment: CDR1 MGHRA and CDR2 YSYEKL. In nucleotides, the CDR3 is TGCGCCAGCAGCCAAGCGAGGAGTATGACCCAGTACTTC. The encoded protein is CASSQARSMTQYF.

This clonotype was detected a few times. The chain recombines TRBV6-2 or TRBV6-3 with TRBJ2-1, with 9 bases aligning to TRBD2. This CDR3 contains 19 residues. Germline lookup yields CDR1 MNHEY and CDR2 SVGEGT. V was pared by 2 bases and J by 0 bases, with 11 bases of the junction left unmatched. The CDR3, as DNA: TGTGCCAGCAGTTACCGACCGAAGACTAGCGGCCCCTCCTACAATGAGCAGTTCTTC. Its translation is CASSYRPKTSGPSYNEQFF.

The chain employs TRBV18 and TRBJ1-3; a weak D match, TRBD1 (5 bases). This CDR3 spans 16 amino acids. Germline CDR1 and CDR2: KGHSH and LQKENI. Deletions cut 6 bases from V and 0 bases from J, with 15 bases between. DNA for the CDR3: TGTGCCAGCTCCGGGTCCGGGACCGACTCTGGAAACACCATATATTTT. Encoded protein: CASSGSGTDSGNTIYF.

This clonotype was observed a few times. The chain combines TRBV3-1 with TRBJ2-5; 9 bases are a match to TRBD2. This CDR3 is built from 15 residues. The ends lost 1 base at V and 2 bases at J; junction bases unmatched: 2. CDR1 and CDR2 (germline): LGHDT, YNNKEL (reference sequence). The CDR3 reads CASSQGTSEQETQYF. CDR3 bases: TGTGCCAGCAGCCAAGGGACTAGCGAACAAGAGACCCAGTACTTC.

The CDR3 nucleotides read TGTGCCAGCACCCACCGGGACAGGGCATCCCACGAGCAGTACTTC. As protein: CASTHRDRASHEQYF. V is TRBV6-2 or TRBV6-3 and J is TRBJ2-7, with 9 bases matching TRBD1. The germline V gene has CDR1 MNHEY and CDR2 SVGEGT. The CDR3 totals 15 residues. Trimming cost V 7 bases and J 5 bases; bases outside gene matches: 12.

The chain couples TRBV29-1 to TRBJ2-7; D may correspond to TRBD1 or TRBD2 (5 bases each). The CDR3 is 15 amino acids. Looked up from germline, CDR1 is SQVTM and CDR2 is ANQGSEA. V was trimmed by 0 bases and J by 2 bases, leaving 14 bases between them. CDR3 residues: CSVEDGTKATYEQYF. CDR3 nucleotide sequence: TGCAGCGTTGAAGATGGGACCAAAGCGACCTACGAGCAGTACTTC.

The gene calls are TRBV24-1 and TRBJ2-5, with 8 bases aligning to TRBD2. The end of the DNA is better explained by TRBJ2-1, so the J call may be wrong. Germline V gene data show CDR1 as KGHDR and CDR2 as SFDVKD. The CDR3 sequence is 16 residues long. DNA of the CDR3: TGTGCCACCAGTGATCCTAGCGGGCCGGACACCTATGAGCAGTTCTTC. Encoded protein: CATSDPSGPDTYEQFF.

This chain links TRBV5-5 with TRBJ2-5; 7 bases are a match to TRBD1. Near its end, the DNA agrees better with TRBJ2-1, so the J call may be wrong. The CDR3 is made up of 14 amino acids. The germline CDR1 and CDR2 sequences are SGHKS and YYEKEE (reference sequence). DNA of the CDR3: TGTGCCAGCAGCACCTGGGACAGCTACCAAGAGCAGTTCTTC. Encoded protein: CASSTWDSYQEQFF.

This clonotype was detected a few times. The J gene is TRBJ2-5, the V gene TRBV28; 9 nucleotides line up with TRBD2. The J call may be in error: the DNA end matches TRBJ2-7 better. This CDR3 is 14 amino acids long. Germline CDR1 and CDR2: MDHEN and SYDVKM. As DNA, the CDR3 is TGTGCCAGCAGTAGTAGCGGGAGCGCCTACGAGCAGTACTTC. Amino acids: CASSSSGSAYEQYF.

This chain joins TRBV7-2 and TRBJ2-7, with D possibly being TRBD1 (7 bases). CDR3 length equals 16 residues. Between the trimmed V and J ends, which lost 6 bases and 1 base, there was a span of 19 bases. Germline V gives CDR1 SGHTA, CDR2 FQGNSA. CDR3 residues: CASSSKQGGLSYEQYF. In DNA, the CDR3 is TGTGCCAGCAGTTCTAAGCAGGGGGGATTGTCCTACGAGCAGTACTTC.

The gene calls are TRBV20-1 and TRBJ2-7; the D is unclear. Germline CDR1 reads DFQATT; CDR2 reads SNEGSKA (reference sequence). Trimming removed 3 bases from V and 5 bases from J, with 14 bases in between. The CDR3 spans 13 residues. The CDR3 reads CSASLSVTDEQYF. DNA of the CDR3: TGCAGTGCTAGTCTATCCGTCACGGACGAGCAGTACTTC.

The chain combines TRBV27 with TRBJ1-2; perhaps TRBD1 as D (6 bases). CDR3 size: 12 residues. Germline V gene sequence: CDR1 MNHEY, CDR2 SMNVEV (reference sequence). V gave up 11 bases and J gave up 5 bases, with 15 bases separating them. CDR3 sequence: CAARGAGYGYTF. DNA for the CDR3: TGTGCCGCCCGGGGGGCAGGGTATGGCTACACCTTC.

This clonotype came up once. CDR3 nucleotides: TGTGCCATCAGCGCGGACAGTAACTATGGCTACACCTTC. Amino acids: CAISADSNYGYTF. This rearrangement joins TRBV10-3 to TRBJ1-2; D perhaps matches TRBD1 (6 bases). Trimming took 6 bases from V and 1 from J, leaving 9 bases between them. CDR3 length: 13 residues. Germline V gene lookup returns CDR1 ENHRY and CDR2 SYGVKD.

This rearrangement joins TRBV5-1 to TRBJ2-5; D is uncertain. The germline CDR1 and CDR2 sequences are SGHRS and YFSETQ. There are 16 residues in the CDR3. V was shortened by 0 bases and J by 1 base, with 13 bases between the two germline ends. DNA of the CDR3: TGCGCCAGCAGCTTGGGTTCCGGGCAGAGCCAAGAGACCCAGTACTTC. Its translation: CASSLGSGQSQETQYF.

This chain uses TRBV4-1 with TRBJ1-4; TRBD1 matches at 8 bases. Germline assignment: CDR1 MGHRA and CDR2 YSYEKL. V lost 1 base and J lost 0; bases outside the gene matches: 13. The CDR3 has 20 amino acids. The CDR3 is CASSQAPGGRSPATNEKLFF. The CDR3, as DNA: TGCGCCAGCAGCCAAGCCCCAGGGGGCCGTTCGCCGGCAACTAATGAAAAACTGTTTTTT.